This TCR beta chain was obtained from a study of blood T cell repertoires in COVID-19. As for the study in general: The analysed material was cDNA or gDNA that came from T cells, B-cell-depleted T cells, or PBMCs.

TCRdb keeps only in-frame clones here, not all; method: immunoSEQ multiplex PCR. The sample shows 90,000 to 100,000 clones, about 89% of them seen only once. Germline CDR1 reads SGHNT; CDR2 reads YYREEE (reference sequence). Unmatched junction bases numbered 4, after V lost 2 bases and J lost 3 bases. CDR3 size: 15 residues. The chain has TRBV5-4 and TRBJ2-7, with 11 bases aligning to TRBD1. Material: peripheral blood. The sequence came from a man in his fifties or sixties with COVID-19, enrolled during active disease. CDR3 sequence (DNA): TGTGCCAGCAGCTTAGGGACAGGGGGTATCTACGAGCAGTACTTC. Its translation: CASSLGTGGIYEQYF.